This T cell receptor beta chain was sequenced in a study of T cell responses to AZD1222 COVID-19 vaccine. General observations from the study: Donors were mostly white British, more females; clonal diversity possibly underestimated. Spike as a whole was targeted by vaccine-associated CD4 TCRs, dominant at 160-218 and 743-854. It was only a handful of AZD1222 recipients who were seropositive at baseline. In all cases, repertoires were sampled only after the peak T cell response.

V gave up 0 bases and J gave up 10 bases, with 3 bases separating them. The CDR3 has 11 residues. Looked up from germline, CDR1 is SNHLY and CDR2 is FYNNEI. About this clone itself: Its matching antigen is unknown.

The repertoire was sequenced with immunoSEQ multiplex PCR; TCRdb's copy has only in-frame clones and lacks some. The sample yields 100,000 to 150,000 clones, over 90% seen once. The TCR originated in an adult in good health. This specimen was peripheral blood, taken on day 0 of AZD1222 vaccination. The gene calls are TRBV2 and TRBJ1-4, with no clear D. CDR3 region: CASSEAGKLFF. The DNA for the CDR3 is TGTGCCAGCAGTGAAGCGGGAAAACTGTTTTTT.